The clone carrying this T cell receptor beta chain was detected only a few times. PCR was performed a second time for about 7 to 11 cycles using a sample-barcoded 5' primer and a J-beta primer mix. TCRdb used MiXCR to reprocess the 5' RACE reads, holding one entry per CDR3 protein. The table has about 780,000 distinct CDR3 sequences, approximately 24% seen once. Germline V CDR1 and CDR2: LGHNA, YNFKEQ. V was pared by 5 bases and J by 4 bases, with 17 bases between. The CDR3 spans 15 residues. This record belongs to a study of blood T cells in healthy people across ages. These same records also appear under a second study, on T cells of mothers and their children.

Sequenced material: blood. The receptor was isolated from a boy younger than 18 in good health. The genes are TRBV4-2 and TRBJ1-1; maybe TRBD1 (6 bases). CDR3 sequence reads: CASSYGPGEGTEAFF. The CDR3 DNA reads TGTGCCAGCAGCTATGGACCAGGGGAGGGCACTGAAGCTTTCTTT.